This T cell receptor beta chain was observed in a study of T cells in Graves' hyperthyroidism and ophthalmopathy. General observations from the study: In simple terms, a model built on 13 V-J features told ophthalmopathy apart from stable hyperthyroidism.

CDR3 length: 14 amino acids. The germline V gene has CDR1 MNHEY and CDR2 SVGAGI. Trimming shortened V by 7 bases and J by 5 bases, and 14 bases separated the two germline ends. Participants, patients aged 18 to 65, had newly diagnosed hyperthyroidism with a duration under 2 months. First hyperthyroidism diagnosis is when the blood sample was obtained, before any ophthalmopathy symptoms. Using RNA transcripts as the source, TCR beta CDR3 regions were amplified. First-round RT-PCR of the TCR CDR3 relied on the HTBI primer set. In TCRdb, the multiplex PCR reads were re-called with MiXCR into one record per CDR3 protein. This table holds 690,000 or so distinct CDR3 sequences, roughly a sixth found once. To note about this clonotype: Its target is unknown.

The sample taken for sequencing was blood. The rearrangement uses TRBV6-5 and TRBJ2-2, with D tentatively TRBD2 (6 bases). This TCR was sampled from a woman aged 50 to 60 with Graves' hyperthyroidism that later progressed to Graves' ophthalmopathy. CDR3 residues: CASNPGGETGELFF. The CDR3 DNA reads TGTGCCAGCAACCCAGGCGGGGAAACCGGGGAGCTGTTTTTT.